This record looks at one TCR beta chain sequence and its context. This sample was taken from a study of blood T cell repertoires in COVID-19. The repertoire was sequenced with immunoSEQ multiplex PCR; TCRdb's copy has only in-frame clones and lacks some. The repertoire holds roughly 71,000 clones, with 70% to 90% as singletons. Per the germline V gene, CDR1 is SEHNR and CDR2 is FQNEAQ (reference sequence). The CDR3 consists of 15 residues. The V end was cut by 5 bases, the J end by 10 bases, with 18 bases between. This clonotype was sampled from a woman aged 80 or over with acute or convalescent COVID-19. The chain employs TRBV7-9 and TRBJ1-6; D is unresolved. Material for sequencing was peripheral blood. CDR3 bases: TGTGCCAGCAGCCCCAGTTCCCCTTCTGGCTCACCCCTCCACTTT. As protein: CASSPSSPSGSPLHF. Complete variable domain (other parts from reference TRBV7-9 and TRBJ1-6): DTGVSQNPRHKITKRGQNVTFRCDPISEHNRLYWYRQTLGQGPEFLTYFQNEAQLEKSRLLSDRFSAERPKGSFSTLEIQRTEQGDSAMYLCASSPSSPSGSPLHFGNGTRLTVT.